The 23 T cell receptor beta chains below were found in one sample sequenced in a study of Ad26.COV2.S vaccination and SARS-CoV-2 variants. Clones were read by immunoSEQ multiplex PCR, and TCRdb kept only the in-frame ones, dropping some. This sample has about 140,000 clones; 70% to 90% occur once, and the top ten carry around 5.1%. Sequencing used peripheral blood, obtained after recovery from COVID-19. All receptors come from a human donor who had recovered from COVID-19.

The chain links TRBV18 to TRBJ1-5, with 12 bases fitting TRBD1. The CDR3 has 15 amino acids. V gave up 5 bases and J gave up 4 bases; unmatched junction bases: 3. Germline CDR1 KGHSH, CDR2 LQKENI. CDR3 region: CASSGTGGWNQPQHF. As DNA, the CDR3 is TGTGCCAGCTCAGGGACAGGGGGCTGGAATCAGCCCCAGCATTTT. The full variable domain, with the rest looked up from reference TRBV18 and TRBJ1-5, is NAGVMQNPRHLVRRRGQEARLRCSPMKGHSHVYWYRQLPEEGLKFMVYLQKENIIDESGMPKERFSAEFPKEGPSILRIQQVVRGDSAAYFCASSGTGGWNQPQHFGDGTRLSIL.

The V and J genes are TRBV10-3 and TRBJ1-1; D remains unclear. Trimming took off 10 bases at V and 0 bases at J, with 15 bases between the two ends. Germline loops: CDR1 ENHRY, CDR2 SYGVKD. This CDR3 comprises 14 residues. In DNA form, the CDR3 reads TGTGCCAGCCAAAGACTGGCGATGAACACTGAAGCTTTCTTT. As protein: CASQRLAMNTEAFF.

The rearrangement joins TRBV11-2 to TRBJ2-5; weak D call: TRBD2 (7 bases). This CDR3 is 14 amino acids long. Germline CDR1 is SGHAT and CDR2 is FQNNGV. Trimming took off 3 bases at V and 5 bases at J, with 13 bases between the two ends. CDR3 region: CASSFVGGQETQYF. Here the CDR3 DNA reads TGTGCCAGCAGCTTTGTGGGGGGGCAGGAGACCCAGTACTTC.

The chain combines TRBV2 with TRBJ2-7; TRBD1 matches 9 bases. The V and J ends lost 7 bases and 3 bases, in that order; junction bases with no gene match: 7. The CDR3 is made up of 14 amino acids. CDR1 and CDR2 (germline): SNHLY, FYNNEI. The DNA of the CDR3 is TGTGCCAGCAACCCGGGACAGGGTTTCTACGAGCAGTACTTC. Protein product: CASNPGQGFYEQYF.

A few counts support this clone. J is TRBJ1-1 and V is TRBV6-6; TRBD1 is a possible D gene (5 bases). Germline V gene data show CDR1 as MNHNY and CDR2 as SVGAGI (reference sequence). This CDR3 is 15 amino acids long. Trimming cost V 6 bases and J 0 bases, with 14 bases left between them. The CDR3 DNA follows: TGTGCCAGCAGCCCGGGACCTCGAATGAACACTGAAGCTTTCTTT. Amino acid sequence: CASSPGPRMNTEAFF.

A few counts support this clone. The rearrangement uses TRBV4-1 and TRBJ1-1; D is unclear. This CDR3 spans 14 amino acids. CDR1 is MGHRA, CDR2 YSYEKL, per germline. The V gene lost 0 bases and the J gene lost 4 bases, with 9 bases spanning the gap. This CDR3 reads CASSQDPGITEAFF. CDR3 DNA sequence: TGCGCCAGCAGCCAAGATCCGGGTATCACTGAAGCTTTCTTT.

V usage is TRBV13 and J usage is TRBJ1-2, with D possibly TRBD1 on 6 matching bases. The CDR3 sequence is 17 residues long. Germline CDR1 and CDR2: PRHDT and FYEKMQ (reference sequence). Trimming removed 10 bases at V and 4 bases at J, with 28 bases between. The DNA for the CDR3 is TGTGCCATTACGAGGAGGGAGGACAGCCCCCCGGTCTATGGCTACACCTTC. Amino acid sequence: CAITRREDSPPVYGYTF.

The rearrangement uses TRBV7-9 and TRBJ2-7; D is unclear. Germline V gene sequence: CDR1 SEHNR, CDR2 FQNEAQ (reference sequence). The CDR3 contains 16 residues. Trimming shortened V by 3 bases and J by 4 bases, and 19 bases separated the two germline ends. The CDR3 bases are TGTGCCAGCAGCTTTGACCTCCGCCCACTAACATACGAGCAGTACTTC. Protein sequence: CASSFDLRPLTYEQYF.

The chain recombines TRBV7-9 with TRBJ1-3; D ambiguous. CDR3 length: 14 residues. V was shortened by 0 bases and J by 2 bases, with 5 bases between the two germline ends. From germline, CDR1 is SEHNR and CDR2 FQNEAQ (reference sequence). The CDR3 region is CASSLARTGNTIYF. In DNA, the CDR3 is TGTGCCAGCAGCTTAGCCAGGACTGGAAACACCATATATTTT. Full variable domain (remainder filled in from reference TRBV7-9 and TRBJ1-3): DTGVSQNPRHKITKRGQNVTFRCDPISEHNRLYWYRQTLGQGPEFLTYFQNEAQLEKSRLLSDRFSAERPKGSFSTLEIQRTEQGDSAMYLCASSLARTGNTIYFGEGSWLTVV.

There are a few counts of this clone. As DNA, the CDR3 is TGCGCCAGCAGTGAGTCGGTGGGGAATTCACCCCTCCACTTT. Translation gives CASSESVGNSPLHF. The chain employs TRBV10-1 and TRBJ1-6; D not certain. The length of the CDR3 is 14 residues. Germline V lookup: CDR1 WNHNN, CDR2 SYGVQD (reference sequence). The V end was cut by 0 bases, the J end by 7 bases, with 7 bases between.

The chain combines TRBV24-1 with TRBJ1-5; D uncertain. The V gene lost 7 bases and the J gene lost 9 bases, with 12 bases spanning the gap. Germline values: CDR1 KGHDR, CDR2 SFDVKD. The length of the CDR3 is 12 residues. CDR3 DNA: TGTGCCACCAGCGAAGGGTTCGGGCCCCAGCATTTT. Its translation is CATSEGFGPQHF.

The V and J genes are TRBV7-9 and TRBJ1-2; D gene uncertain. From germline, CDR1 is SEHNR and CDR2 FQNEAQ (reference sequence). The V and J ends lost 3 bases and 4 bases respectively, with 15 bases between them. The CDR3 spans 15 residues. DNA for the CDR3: TGTGCCAGCAGCTTTGCCGTTTTCCCGACCTATGGCTACACCTTC. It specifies CASSFAVFPTYGYTF.

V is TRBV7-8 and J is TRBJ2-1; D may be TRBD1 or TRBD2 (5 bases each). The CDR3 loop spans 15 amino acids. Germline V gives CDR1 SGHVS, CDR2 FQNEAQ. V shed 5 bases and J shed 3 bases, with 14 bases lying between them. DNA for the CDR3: TGTGCCAGCAGCAGAGGGGAGCTGGTCTACAATGAGCAGTTCTTC. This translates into CASSRGELVYNEQFF.

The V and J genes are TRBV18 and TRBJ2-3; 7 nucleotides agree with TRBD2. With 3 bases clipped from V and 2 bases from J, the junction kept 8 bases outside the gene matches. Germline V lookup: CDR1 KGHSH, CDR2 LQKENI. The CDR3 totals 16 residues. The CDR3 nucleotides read TGTGCCAGCTCACCCTGGGAGGGGACGATCACAGATACGCAGTATTTT. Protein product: CASSPWEGTITDTQYF. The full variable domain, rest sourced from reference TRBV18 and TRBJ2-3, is NAGVMQNPRHLVRRRGQEARLRCSPMKGHSHVYWYRQLPEEGLKFMVYLQKENIIDESGMPKERFSAEFPKEGPSILRIQQVVRGDSAAYFCASSPWEGTITDTQYFGPGTRLTVL.

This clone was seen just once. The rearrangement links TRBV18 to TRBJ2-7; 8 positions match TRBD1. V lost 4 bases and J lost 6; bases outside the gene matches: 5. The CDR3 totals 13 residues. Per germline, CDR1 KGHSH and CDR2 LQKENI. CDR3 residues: CASSLTDRAEQYF. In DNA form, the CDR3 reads TGTGCCAGCTCACTCACGGACAGGGCCGAGCAGTACTTC. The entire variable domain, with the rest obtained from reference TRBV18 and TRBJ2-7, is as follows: NAGVMQNPRHLVRRRGQEARLRCSPMKGHSHVYWYRQLPEEGLKFMVYLQKENIIDESGMPKERFSAEFPKEGPSILRIQQVVRGDSAAYFCASSLTDRAEQYFGPGTRLTVT.

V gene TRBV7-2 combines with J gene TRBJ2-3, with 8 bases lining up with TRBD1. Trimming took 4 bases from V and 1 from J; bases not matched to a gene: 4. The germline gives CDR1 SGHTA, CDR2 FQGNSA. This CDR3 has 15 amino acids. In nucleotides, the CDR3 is TGTGCCAGCAGCTACTTGGGACAGGGCACAGATACGCAGTATTTT. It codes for CASSYLGQGTDTQYF.

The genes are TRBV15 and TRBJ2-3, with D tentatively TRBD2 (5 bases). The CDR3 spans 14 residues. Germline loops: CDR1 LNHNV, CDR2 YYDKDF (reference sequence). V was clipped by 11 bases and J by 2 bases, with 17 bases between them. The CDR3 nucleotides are TGTGCCTCTAAAGGGAGCGGACCCACAGATACGCAGTATTTT. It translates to CASKGSGPTDTQYF.

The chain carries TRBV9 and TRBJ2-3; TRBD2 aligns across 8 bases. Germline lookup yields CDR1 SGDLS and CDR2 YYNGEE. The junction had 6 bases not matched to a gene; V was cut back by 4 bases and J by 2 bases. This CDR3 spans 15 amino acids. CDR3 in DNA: TGTGCCAGCAGCTATCTCGGGGGGGCCACAGATACGCAGTATTTT. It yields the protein CASSYLGGATDTQYF.

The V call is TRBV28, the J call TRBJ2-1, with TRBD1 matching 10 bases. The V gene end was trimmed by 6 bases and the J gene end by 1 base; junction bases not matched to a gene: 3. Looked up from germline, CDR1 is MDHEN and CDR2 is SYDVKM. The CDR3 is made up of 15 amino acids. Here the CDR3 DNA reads TGTGCCAGCAGCAGGGGACAGGGGTCCTACAATGAGCAGTTCTTC. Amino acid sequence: CASSRGQGSYNEQFF.

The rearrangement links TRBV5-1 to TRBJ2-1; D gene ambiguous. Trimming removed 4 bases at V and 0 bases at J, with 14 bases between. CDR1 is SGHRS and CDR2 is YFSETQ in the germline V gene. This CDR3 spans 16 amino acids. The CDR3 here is CASSPAKPHSYNEQFF. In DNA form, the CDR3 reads TGCGCCAGCAGCCCCGCTAAGCCCCACTCCTACAATGAGCAGTTCTTC.

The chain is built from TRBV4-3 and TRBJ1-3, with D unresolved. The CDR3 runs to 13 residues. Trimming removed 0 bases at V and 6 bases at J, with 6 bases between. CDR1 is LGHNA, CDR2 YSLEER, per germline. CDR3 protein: CASSQDKLNTIYF. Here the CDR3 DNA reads TGCGCCAGCAGCCAAGATAAGCTAAACACCATATATTTT.

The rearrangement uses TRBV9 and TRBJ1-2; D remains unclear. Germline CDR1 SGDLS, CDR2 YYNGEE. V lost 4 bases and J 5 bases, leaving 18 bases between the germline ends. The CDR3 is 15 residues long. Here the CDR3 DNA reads TGTGCCAGCAGCCCCTCTCTCAATGAGGATTATGGCTACACCTTC. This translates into CASSPSLNEDYGYTF.

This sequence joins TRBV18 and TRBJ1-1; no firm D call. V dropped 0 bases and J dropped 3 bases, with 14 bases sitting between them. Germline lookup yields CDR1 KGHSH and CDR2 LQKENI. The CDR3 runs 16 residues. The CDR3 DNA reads TGTGCCAGCTCACCACCCAGGCAACCTTCCTACACTGAAGCTTTCTTT. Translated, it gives CASSPPRQPSYTEAFF.